The clone carrying this T cell receptor (beta chain) occurred a few times. The antigen is unknown. MiXCR, run by TCRdb on the reads, gives a single entry per CDR3 protein. In the table there are about 60,000 distinct CDR3 sequences, approximately 47% of which are singletons. The CDR3 runs to 16 residues. Trimming cost V 7 bases and J 2 bases, with 18 bases left between them. The germline V gene encodes CDR1 SGHVT and CDR2 SQSDAQ. The sample belongs to a study of type 1 regulatory T cells. Looking at the study overall: T-allo10 is an in vitro-generated, Tr1-enriched CD4 T cell product specific for alloantigen.

This clonotype was sampled from a human donor in good health. The specimen sequenced was cultured non-Tr1 T cells, either the whole culture or a sorted T cell fraction (not recorded which). The chain carries TRBV7-4 and TRBJ1-3; a possible D gene is TRBD1 (6 bases). This CDR3 reads CASTDGGGAPGNTIYF. The CDR3 DNA follows: TGTGCCAGCACCGACGGGGGGGGGGCACCTGGAAACACCATATATTTT.